This record looks at one TCR beta chain sequence and its context. The antigen remains undetermined. The CDR3 length is 15 residues. V lost 3 bases to trimming and J lost 3 bases, with 15 bases between them. In germline, CDR1 is KGHSH, CDR2 LQKENI. It was with a sample-barcoded 5' primer and a J-beta primer mix that a second PCR of roughly 7 to 12 cycles was run. Through a template-switch adaptor with 12 random nucleotides, each cDNA molecule received a tag. TCRdb processed the 5' RACE reads anew with MiXCR; each CDR3 protein has one entry. The sample carries almost 1 million distinct CDR3 sequences, roughly 50% recorded once. The data belong to a study of blood T cells in healthy people across ages. Whole-study findings and limits: With donor CMV status unknown, expanded clonotype changes were possibly confounded.

The sequenced material came from blood. The clonotype originates from a woman aged 55-70 years in good health. The chain employs TRBV18 and TRBJ2-7; D might be TRBD2 (6 bases). The CDR3: CASSPGRAGIYEQYF. The DNA for the CDR3 is TGTGCCAGCTCACCCGGGCGAGCGGGTATCTACGAGCAGTACTTC.